These 9 T cell receptor beta chains originate from one sample sequenced in a study of OX40 agonist ivuxolimab in advanced cancers. Generated by immunoSEQ multiplex PCR, the TCRdb table keeps only in-frame clones and is missing some. Of approximately 15,000 clones in the sample, about four fifths were seen once. The sequenced sample was CD4+ or CD8+ T cells sorted from blood, obtained in a trial of the OX40 agonist ivuxolimab. The receptor source for this set is an adult with an advanced solid tumor such as melanoma, head and neck, liver or kidney cancer.

V is TRBV28 and J is TRBJ1-5; D perhaps matches TRBD1 (6 bases). The CDR3 covers 15 residues. V lost 7 bases to trimming and J lost 5 bases, with 18 bases between them. Germline CDR1 MDHEN, CDR2 SYDVKM. CDR3 region: CASTIQGRRDQPQHF. CDR3 nucleotide sequence: TGTGCCAGCACGATACAGGGCCGCCGAGATCAGCCCCAGCATTTT.

This chain connects TRBV29-1 to TRBJ2-3, with TRBD2 as a possible D gene (5 bases). Germline V gene sequence: CDR1 SQVTM, CDR2 ANQGSEA. V shed 5 bases and J shed 0 bases, with 12 bases lying between them. There are 14 residues in the CDR3. The CDR3 region has the DNA TGCAGCGTTCCCCTTTGGACTAGCACAGATACGCAGTATTTT. This sequence encodes CSVPLWTSTDTQYF.

The rearrangement uses TRBV10-2 and TRBJ2-2; TRBD2 might be the D (5 bases). CDR1 and CDR2 from the germline V gene are WSHSY and SAAADI. CDR3 length: 14 residues. V gave up 7 bases and J gave up 0 bases, with 9 bases separating them. For the CDR3, the DNA is TGCGCCAGCAACCCGGGGTCGAACACCGGGGAGCTGTTTTTT. Amino acids: CASNPGSNTGELFF.

This clone was recorded once. The chain links TRBV9 to TRBJ2-1; D uncertain. Germline V CDR1 and CDR2: SGDLS, YYNGEE. Trimming cost V 4 bases and J 7 bases, with 15 bases left between them. This CDR3 spans 14 amino acids. The CDR3 loop is CASSLSSARNEQFF. The DNA for the CDR3 is TGTGCCAGCAGCCTATCATCCGCGAGGAATGAGCAGTTCTTC.

This sequence joins TRBV4-1 and TRBJ2-5; weak D call: TRBD1 (6 bases). The CDR3 spans 15 residues. V was cut by 2 bases and J by 2 bases, with 12 bases left in between. The germline V gene encodes CDR1 MGHRA and CDR2 YSYEKL. The CDR3 DNA sequence: TGCGCCAGCAGCCAAAGCTCAGGGGTACAAGAGACCCAGTACTTC. Its protein product is CASSQSSGVQETQYF.

This sequence joins TRBV9 and TRBJ2-4, with TRBD2 identical over 14 bases. CDR3 length: 17 amino acids. Germline CDR1 reads SGDLS; CDR2 reads YYNGEE. V shed 2 bases and J 2 bases; nucleotides not matched to a gene: 3. CDR3 bases: TGTGCCAGCAGCGTGGGGACTAGCGGGAGCTCCAAAAACATTCAGTACTTC. Its protein is CASSVGTSGSSKNIQYF. Full variable domain (remainder filled in from reference TRBV9 and TRBJ2-4): DSGVTQTPKHLITATGQRVTLRCSPRSGDLSVYWYQQSLDQGLQFLIQYYNGEERAKGNILERFSAQQFPDLHSELNLSSLELGDSALYFCASSVGTSGSSKNIQYFGAGTRLSVL.

The chain uses TRBV19 and TRBJ2-7; weak D call: TRBD2 (5 bases). V was clipped by 6 bases and J by 5 bases, with 14 bases between them. CDR1 is LNHDA and CDR2 is SQIVND in the germline V gene (reference sequence). The CDR3 runs 13 residues. As DNA, the CDR3 is TGTGCCAGTAGCCCCCTCGGAGGTCACGAGCAGTACTTC. Translating gives CASSPLGGHEQYF. Full variable domain (missing parts from reference TRBV19 and TRBJ2-7): DGGITQSPKYLFRKEGQNVTLSCEQNLNHDAMYWYRQDPGQGLRLIYYSQIVNDFQKGDIAEGYSVSREKKESFPLTVTSAQKNPTAFYLCASSPLGGHEQYFGPGTRLTVT.

V and J are TRBV9 and TRBJ2-7; D unresolved. The germline V and J ends were trimmed by 0 bases and 2 bases, with 9 bases remaining between them. Per the germline V gene, CDR1 is SGDLS and CDR2 is YYNGEE. The CDR3 is 14 amino acids. Here the CDR3 reads CASSVGWVTYEQYF. The CDR3 bases are TGTGCCAGCAGCGTAGGATGGGTTACCTACGAGCAGTACTTC.

V is TRBV9 and J is TRBJ2-5; 7 bases agree with TRBD2. The CDR3 length is 14 residues. CDR1 SGDLS and CDR2 YYNGEE come from the germline V gene. J lost 5 bases, V lost 3 bases, and 7 bases had no gene match. In DNA, the CDR3 is TGTGCCAGCAGCGGAGGGAGGGGTTGGGAGACCCAGTACTTC. Encoded protein: CASSGGRGWETQYF.